These 2 T cell receptor beta chains were all obtained from the same sample, sequenced in a study of Tregs in tolerant kidney transplant recipients. Sequenced by immunoSEQ multiplex PCR; TCRdb stores in-frame clones only, minus some. This sample has just under 65,000 clones; roughly 98% occur once, and the top ten carry approximately 0.36%. Source: Tregs from blood, taken before the transplant. The receptors were sampled from a human donor who received a combined kidney and bone marrow transplant.

The chain uses TRBV30 and TRBJ1-2; 8 bases agree with TRBD1. After removal of 5 bases from V and 0 bases from J, the junction contained 2 bases not matched to a gene. CDR1 is GTSNPN and CDR2 is SVGIG in the germline V gene (reference sequence). The CDR3 length is 13 residues. The CDR3, as DNA: TGTGCCTGGGGACAGGGAACTAACTATGGCTACACCTTC. Amino acid sequence: CAWGQGTNYGYTF.

This rearrangement joins TRBV4-1 to TRBJ2-7; a possible D gene is TRBD2 (6 bases). Germline V gene data show CDR1 as MGHRA and CDR2 as YSYEKL. This CDR3 comprises 12 residues. V lost 5 bases and J 7 bases, leaving 12 bases between the germline ends. This chain's CDR3 is CASSANRGEQYF. DNA of the CDR3: TGCGCCAGCAGCGCAAATCGGGGGGAGCAGTACTTC.